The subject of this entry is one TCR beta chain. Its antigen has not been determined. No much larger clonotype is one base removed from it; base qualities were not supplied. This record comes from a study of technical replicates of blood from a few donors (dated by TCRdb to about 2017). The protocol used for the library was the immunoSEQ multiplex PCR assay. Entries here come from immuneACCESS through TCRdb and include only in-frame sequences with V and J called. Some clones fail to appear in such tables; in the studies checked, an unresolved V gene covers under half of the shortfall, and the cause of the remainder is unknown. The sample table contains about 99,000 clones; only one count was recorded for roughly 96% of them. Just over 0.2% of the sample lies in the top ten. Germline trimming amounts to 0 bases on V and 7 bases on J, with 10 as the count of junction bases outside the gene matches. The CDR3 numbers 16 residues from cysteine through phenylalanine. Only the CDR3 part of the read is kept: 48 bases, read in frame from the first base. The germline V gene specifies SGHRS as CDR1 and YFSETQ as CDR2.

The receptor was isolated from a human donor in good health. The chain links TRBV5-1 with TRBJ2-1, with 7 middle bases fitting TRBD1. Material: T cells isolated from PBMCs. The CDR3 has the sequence CASSLGQGSYYNEQFF. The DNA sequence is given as TGCGCCAGCAGCTTGGGACAGGGAAGTTATTATAATGAGCAGTTCTTC.